This entry concerns a single TCR beta chain. Its target is not known. With 60 Vbeta and 13 Jbeta primers, the PCR was carried out. Original analysis: Later analysis identified tens of millions of unique TCR beta chains, approximately 10 million shared. Here immunoSEQ multiplex PCR was the method, and the copy in TCRdb shows in-frame clones only, minus some. That table supplies the V and J calls and clone size; D and trimming were determined from the DNA. The table lists 150,000 to 200,000 clones, 75% to 90% of them singletons. Germline-derived CDR1 and CDR2 are SNHLY and FYNNEI. The CDR3 consists of 12 residues. After removal of 6 bases from V and 4 bases from J, the junction contained 2 bases not matched to a gene. This sample was taken from a study of cytomegalovirus exposure and HLA in healthy donors. Study-wide results and caveats: A classifier reportedly called cytomegalovirus status with high sensitivity and specificity.

What was sequenced was PBMCs. The TCR originated in a boy between 2 and 10 years old in good health and CMV-seronegative. The rearrangement joins TRBV2 to TRBJ1-2; 7 nucleotides agree with TRBD1. CDR3 DNA sequence: TGTGCCAGCAGGGGGACAGCCTATGGCTACACCTTC. Its translation is CASRGTAYGYTF. The whole variable domain, filled in from reference TRBV2 and TRBJ1-2, reads EPEVTQTPSHQVTQMGQEVILRCVPISNHLYFYWYRQILGQKVEFLVSFYNNEISEKSEIFDDQFSVERPDGSNFTLKIRSTKLEDSAMYFCASRGTAYGYTFGSGTRLTVV.